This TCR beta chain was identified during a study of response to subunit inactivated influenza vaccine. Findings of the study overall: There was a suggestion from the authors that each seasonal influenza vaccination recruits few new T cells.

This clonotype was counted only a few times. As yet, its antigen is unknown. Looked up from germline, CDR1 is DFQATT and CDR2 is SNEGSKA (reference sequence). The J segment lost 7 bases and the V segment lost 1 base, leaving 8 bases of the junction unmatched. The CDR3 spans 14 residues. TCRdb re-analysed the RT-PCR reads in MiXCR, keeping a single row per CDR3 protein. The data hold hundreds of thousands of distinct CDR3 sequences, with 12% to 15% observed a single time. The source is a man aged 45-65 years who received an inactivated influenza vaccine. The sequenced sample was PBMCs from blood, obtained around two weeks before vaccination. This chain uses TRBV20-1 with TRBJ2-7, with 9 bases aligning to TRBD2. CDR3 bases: TGCAGTGCTAGAGTGATGGCTAGCGGGGTTGAGCAGTACTTC. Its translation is CSARVMASGVEQYF.